The present T cell receptor beta chain was sequenced within a study of T cell responses to AZD1222 COVID-19 vaccine. Study conclusions and caveats: White British ancestry dominated among donors, who included more females, and clonal diversity was possibly underestimated. Along spike, vaccine-associated CD4 TCRs were found throughout, with dominance at 160-218 and 743-854.

The CDR3 runs 11 residues. CDR1 is DFQATT, CDR2 SNEGSKA, per germline (reference sequence). Trimming stripped 7 bases from V and 4 bases from J, with 8 bases between. This table comes from immunoSEQ multiplex PCR, and its TCRdb copy is limited to in-frame clones, with some not included. The sample records 120,000 or so clones, around nine tenths being singletons. As regards this clone: Its antigen is not known.

The chain couples TRBV20-1 to TRBJ2-1; D gene ambiguous. Source: peripheral blood, taken 28 days after the second dose of the MenACWY control vaccine. The receptor's source is an adult who received the MenACWY meningococcal vaccine as a control. DNA of the CDR3: TGCAGTGATAGCTCTTACAATGAGCAGTTCTTC. It translates to CSDSSYNEQFF.